This TCR beta chain emerged from a study of blood T cell repertoires in COVID-19 (dated by TCRdb to 2020 to 2021). Study-level background: Samples from collaborators originated in the United States, Italy and Spain and spanned both the acute and convalescent phases of COVID-19. The material from the prospective study consisted of cDNA or gDNA derived from T cells, B-cell-depleted T cells, or PBMCs. Deeply sampled blood TCRbeta repertoires from subjects exposed to, actively infected with, or recovered from COVID-19 were included in the dataset. The repertoires were released in a freely available public database meant as a resource for research on the immune response to SARS-CoV-2. Samples were obtained from the ongoing ImmuneRACE study (first 160 participants) and from 1,254 subjects provided by 6 global collaborators. The sample metadata nearly always contained a de-identified subject ID, COVID-19 status, age in years and sex. Where available, HLA class I and class II types were obtained from metadata supplied by the sample provider rather than from assay-based typing.

TCRbeta CDR3 regions were amplified from genomic DNA using the immunoSEQ Assay, a bias-controlled multiplex PCR. On the study's bioinformatics: Nucleated cell counts per sample were estimated from amplification of reference gene primers within the assay. To quantify the absolute abundance of each unique TCRbeta CDR3 rearrangement, sequence reads were collapsed and filtered. Productive Simpson clonality was computed per sample as the square root of Simpson's diversity index over productive rearrangements. The immuneACCESS repertoire file appears here via TCRdb, limited to in-frame rearrangements. These files lack a portion of the clones; in checked studies, under half of the deficit traces to unresolved V genes, and the cause of the others is not known. V, J and clone size were drawn from that table, and D and trimming were deduced from the DNA. Counted in this sample were about 360,000 clones; more than 75% of them appeared once. About 1% of the sample rests with the top ten.

The full study reports these points: The amount of clinical and demographic metadata varied by source and participant and was provided uncurated.

Collaborating institutions collected whole blood in K2EDTA tubes following their own protocols. For TCRbeta analysis, collaborators shipped samples in one of three forms: frozen whole blood, isolated PBMCs, or DNA extracted from either of those sample types. Remarks on this clone: The antigen this receptor binds is unknown. Base-call qualities are not available, and no considerably larger clone is one nucleotide away.

V has 5 bases trimmed and J has 11 bases trimmed; junction bases matching no gene number 13. The germline V gene (reference sequence) specifies MNHEY as CDR1 and SMNVEV as CDR2. Reading from cysteine to phenylalanine, the CDR3 counts 15 amino acids. The DNA shown is the 45-base CDR3, in frame from base 1. Rearrangement joined TRBV27 to TRBJ1-5, with 9 central nucleotides matching TRBD1. Sequenced: peripheral blood. This TCR came from a human donor with acute or convalescent COVID-19. The donor label of this sample is uncertain. The CDR3 region reads CASSRGQGGVRAQHF. The sequence in DNA is TGTGCCAGCAGTAGGGGACAGGGAGGGGTGAGAGCCCAGCATTTT.